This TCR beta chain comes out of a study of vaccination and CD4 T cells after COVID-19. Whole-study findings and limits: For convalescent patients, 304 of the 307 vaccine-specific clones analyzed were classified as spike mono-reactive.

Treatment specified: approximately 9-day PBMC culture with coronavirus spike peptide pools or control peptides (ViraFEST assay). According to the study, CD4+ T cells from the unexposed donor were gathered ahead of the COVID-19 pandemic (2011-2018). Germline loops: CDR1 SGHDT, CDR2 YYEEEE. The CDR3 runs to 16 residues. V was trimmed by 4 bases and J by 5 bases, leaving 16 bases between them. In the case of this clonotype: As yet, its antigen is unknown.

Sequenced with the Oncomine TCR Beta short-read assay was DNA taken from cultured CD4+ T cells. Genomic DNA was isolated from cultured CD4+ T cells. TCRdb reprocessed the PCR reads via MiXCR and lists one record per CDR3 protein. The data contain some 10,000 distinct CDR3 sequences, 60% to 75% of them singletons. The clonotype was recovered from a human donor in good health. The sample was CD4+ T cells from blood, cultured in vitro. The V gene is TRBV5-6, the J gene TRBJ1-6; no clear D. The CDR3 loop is CASSPDEGRHNSPLHF. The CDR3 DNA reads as TGTGCCAGCAGCCCTGACGAGGGCCGTCATAATTCACCCCTCCACTTT.